The source of this TCR beta chain is a study of human T cells and chemical hapten exposure. MiXCR, run by TCRdb on the RACE reads, gives a single entry per CDR3 protein. Of fewer than 350,000 distinct CDR3 sequences listed, just under 8% are singletons. This CDR3 contains 15 residues. V gave up 7 bases and J gave up 0 bases, with 16 bases separating them. In germline, CDR1 is MNHEY, CDR2 SMNVEV (reference sequence). Time point: pre-sensitization, week 0. Regarding treatment: therapeutic diphenylcyclopropenone sensitization with weekly scalp DPC. The chain is built from TRBV27 and TRBJ2-7, with D hard to call. The TCR originated in a man between 18 and 35 years old with alopecia areata. Some clones in this sample may be carry-over from other donors' samples. The sequencing used whole blood, collected in connection with sensitization to the hapten diphenylcyclopropenone (DPC). CDR3 in amino acids: CASKSMSRSSYEQYF. CDR3 DNA sequence: TGTGCCAGCAAGTCCATGAGTAGGAGCTCCTACGAGCAGTACTTC.